This T cell receptor (beta chain) was found in a study of control samples from healthy donors and cancer patients. The repertoire was sequenced with immunoSEQ multiplex PCR; TCRdb's copy has only in-frame clones and lacks some. The repertoire consists of about 70,000 clones, with about 87% occurring once and the leading ten covering around 30%. The ends were cut back, 4 bases at V and 0 bases at J, with 10 bases in the middle. From germline, CDR1 is WSHSY and CDR2 SAAADI. This CDR3 has 15 amino acids. This clone is a singleton in its sample. Sequencing was done on a sample of blood. This receptor was taken from a man aged 45-65 years in good health. The gene calls are TRBV10-2 and TRBJ2-1; weak D call: TRBD2 (5 bases). The CDR3 DNA reads as TGCGCCAGCAGTGTATTCGAGGGCTCCTACAATGAGCAGTTCTTC. Translating gives CASSVFEGSYNEQFF.